This TCR beta chain was profiled in a study of T cells in tuberculosis. Whole-study context: A South African cohort included IGRA-negative adolescents, latently infected IGRA-positive adolescents and adults with active tuberculosis. Study conclusions and caveats: Smaller distances to GMM-specific TCRs suggested their expansion in active tuberculosis.

This clone was counted a single time. Its specificity is not known. The germline CDR1 and CDR2 sequences are SNHLY and FYNNEI. The CDR3 contains 14 residues. V gave up 3 bases and J gave up 0 bases, with 6 bases separating them. The table came from immunoSEQ multiplex PCR; TCRdb's copy has only in-frame clones and leaves some out. The data hold about 43,000 clones, with about 96% observed a single time. The TCR sequence derives from a donor aged 10 to 29 with latent tuberculosis or without tuberculosis infection. Sequencing was done on a sample of PBMCs. The rearrangement links TRBV2 to TRBJ1-5, with a weak D call TRBD1 (5 bases). This CDR3 reads CASSDRASNQPQHF. CDR3 in DNA: TGTGCCAGCAGTGACAGGGCTAGCAATCAGCCCCAGCATTTT.